The present T cell receptor (beta chain) was sequenced within a study of T cell responses to AZD1222 COVID-19 vaccine (dated by TCRdb to the early 2020s). Background for the entire study: AZD1222 recipients with second doses at about 4 weeks or about 12 weeks were pooled, because spike-specific TCR depth and breadth did not differ between schedules. Trial participants were enrolled by age into subgroups of 18-55, 56-69 and 70-plus years, and roughly 150, 30 and 60 TCR-sequenced participants, respectively, were included in these subgroups. TCR sequencing was performed for about 250 trial participants, of whom around 200 were given two doses of AZD1222 and 26 were given two doses of MenACWY control vaccine.

Explained via the paper, the time point label denotes: baseline before first vaccination. Vaccinee samples were obtained from the UK trials COV001 and COV002, which included a single-blind randomized controlled phase 2/3 trial of AZD1222 (ChAdOx1 nCoV-19) in healthy adults. Trial participant PBMC samples were collected at day 0 and day 28 after the second dose for TCRbeta chain sequencing. From the cysteine through the phenylalanine, the CDR3 covers 19 amino acids. Only CDR3 DNA remains: 57 bases, in frame from the first base. Looking up the germline V gene (reference sequence) yields CDR1 LNHDA and CDR2 SQIVND. Relative to germline, V is missing 6 bases and J is missing 6 bases, with 16 bases of the junction outside any gene match. The research as a whole found: Vaccine-associated CD4 TCRs spanned the whole spike protein, with dominant responses in regions 160-218 and 743-854. Only five or six AZD1222 recipients were SARS-CoV-2 seropositive at baseline, limiting conclusions about previously exposed vaccinees. Because no day 14 peak-response samples were available, the repertoires could be characterized only after the peak T cell response. Spike-specific TCR breadth and depth rose significantly after two AZD1222 doses compared with day 0 and with MenACWY recipients. Reportedly, almost half of the unique spike-specific TCRs recognized epitopes lying outside the regions that are mutated in the B.1.351 and B.1.1.7 variants. In the small 56-69-year group, the increase in depth fell short of significance, most likely because of low power. Participants were mostly white British, with more females than males. The authors suggested clonal diversity may have been underestimated.

The CDR3 regions of human TCRbeta chains were analyzed by immunosequencing. Per the original workflow: TCRs in the repertoires were matched against a reference library of SARS-CoV-2-specific TCRs that had been generated with the MIRA antigen-specificity platform. Breadth was defined as the fraction of unique TCRs that were SARS-CoV-2-associated. Depth was defined as the fraction of total T cells that were SARS-CoV-2-associated. Using the MIRA data, every spike-specific TCR was mapped to the spike region that the TCR reacted to and assigned to either a CD4 or a CD8 class. Log10-transformed breadth and depth values were compared by one-way ANOVA with Sidak's multiple comparisons tests. TCRdb retrieved this table from immuneACCESS and kept in-frame rearrangements only. Not all clones are present; in checked studies, unresolved V genes account for under half, and no reason is known for the remainder. The D gene and trimming were derived from the DNA, and the V and J assignments and clone size from that table. This sample comprises about 140,000 clones, 88% of them detected only once. The ten biggest clones cover nearly 3.5% of the sample.

Notes on this clone: The clone's antigen remains unknown. No much larger clone is present one base from it, and per-base qualities are unavailable.

The sequencing here drew on peripheral blood, taken on day 0 of AZD1222 vaccination. Recombination joined TRBV19 with TRBJ2-2; a stretch of 13 junction bases matches TRBD2. The TCR was taken from an adult in good health. The CDR3 in this case is CASRWGLAGSRLGAGELFF. The bases read TGTGCCAGTAGATGGGGACTAGCGGGATCCCGGTTGGGCGCCGGGGAGCTGTTTTTT.